The clone carrying this T cell receptor beta chain was observed a handful of times. The sample is drawn from a study of blood T cell repertoires in COVID-19. Sequenced by immunoSEQ multiplex PCR; TCRdb stores in-frame clones only, minus some. In the table there are around 180,000 clones, 70% to 90% of which are singletons. This TCR derives from a human donor with active or convalescent COVID-19. The donor label of this sample is uncertain. The sequenced sample was peripheral blood.

CDR3 sequence reads: CASSINTYNSPLHF. Here the CDR3 DNA reads TGTGCCAGCAGCATCAACACCTATAATTCACCCCTCCACTTT. The rearrangement uses TRBV5-6 and TRBJ1-6, with D hard to call. V lost 4 bases and J 2 bases, leaving 7 bases between the germline ends. Germline V lookup: CDR1 SGHDT, CDR2 YYEEEE. The CDR3 length is 14 residues.